One and the same sample provided the 15 T cell receptor beta chains below, sequenced in a study of blood T cell repertoires in COVID-19 (dated by TCRdb to about 2020). Library preparation used the immunoSEQ multiplex PCR assay. TCRdb took this table from immuneACCESS and kept in-frame rearrangements with V and J called. Such tables lack part of the clones; where checked against another copy, unresolved V genes explain under half of the gap, and the rest is unexplained. The sample profile shows around 370,000 clones; roughly 89% of them were found once. The ten largest clones add up to less than 3.5% of the sample. The sample comprised peripheral blood. These receptors all stem from a woman younger than 35 who had recovered from COVID-19.

The chain is built from TRBV21-1 and TRBJ2-7; the D call of TRBD2 is as the table states it, not checked on the DNA. TRBV21-1 is given as a pseudogene. CDR3 size: 11 residues. The CDR3 spells CASRDYYEQYV. The DNA of the CDR3 is TGTGCCAGCCGGGACTACTACGAGCAGTACGTC.

This clone was observed once. The rearrangement uses TRBV5-6 and TRBJ1-2; 10 nucleotides line up with TRBD1. The germline CDR1 and CDR2 sequences are SGHDT and YYEEEE. This CDR3 has 14 residues. Unmatched junction bases numbered 3, after V lost 0 bases and J lost 7 bases. The CDR3 spells CASSLVGTGAGYTF. The CDR3 DNA is TGTGCCAGCAGCTTGGTCGGGACAGGGGCTGGCTACACCTTC.

This chain connects TRBV18 to TRBJ2-5; 7 bases are a match to TRBD2. CDR3 size: 16 residues. The germline V gene encodes CDR1 KGHSH and CDR2 LQKENI. J was trimmed by 2 bases and V by 4 bases; bases with no gene match: 10. The CDR3 DNA reads TGTGCCAGCTCACTCCGGGAGGCGATTACACAAGAGACCCAGTACTTC. Encoded protein: CASSLREAITQETQYF. The variable domain in full, completed from reference TRBV18 and TRBJ2-5, reads NAGVMQNPRHLVRRRGQEARLRCSPMKGHSHVYWYRQLPEEGLKFMVYLQKENIIDESGMPKERFSAEFPKEGPSILRIQQVVRGDSAAYFCASSLREAITQETQYFGPGTRLLVL.

This sequence joins TRBV30 and TRBJ1-6, with 8 positions matching TRBD1. The CDR3 consists of 16 residues. The J segment lost 4 bases and the V segment lost 4 bases, leaving 9 bases of the junction unmatched. Germline V gives CDR1 GTSNPN, CDR2 SVGIG (reference sequence). CDR3 in amino acids: CAWKSGQVGYNSPLHF. The CDR3 DNA reads TGTGCCTGGAAATCGGGACAGGTGGGGTATAATTCACCCCTCCACTTT.

The chain recombines TRBV2 with TRBJ2-7; 10 bases fit TRBD1. The CDR3 loop spans 16 amino acids. The V and J ends lost 1 base and 6 bases, in that order; junction bases with no gene match: 9. The V gene's germline CDR1 is SNHLY and CDR2 FYNNEI. The DNA of the CDR3 is TGTGCCAGCAGTGAAGATCCAGGGACAGGGGTTTTCGAGCAGTACGTC. Translating gives CASSEDPGTGVFEQYV.

V and J are TRBV5-4 and TRBJ2-5, with 7 bases aligning to TRBD2. Germline assignment: CDR1 SGHNT and CDR2 YYREEE (reference sequence). The CDR3 totals 14 residues. V was pared by 4 bases and J by 0 bases, with 3 bases of the junction left unmatched. The CDR3 DNA follows: TGTGCCAGCAGCATCAGCGGGAACCAAGAGACCCAGTACTTC. Protein sequence: CASSISGNQETQYF. The entire variable domain, with the rest obtained from reference TRBV5-4 and TRBJ2-5, is as follows: ETGVTQSPTHLIKTRGQQVTLRCSSQSGHNTVSWYQQALGQGPQFIFQYYREEENGRGNFPPRFSGLQFPNYSSELNVNALELDDSALYLCASSISGNQETQYFGPGTRLLVL.

The gene calls are TRBV6-5 and TRBJ2-2; tentatively, D is TRBD2 (6 bases). Between the trimmed V and J ends, which lost 5 bases and 3 bases, there was a span of 10 bases. In germline, CDR1 is MNHEY, CDR2 SVGAGI. The CDR3 sequence is 14 residues long. CDR3 sequence: CASSTVADTGELFF. For the CDR3, the DNA is TGTGCCAGCAGTACAGTAGCGGACACCGGGGAGCTGTTTTTT.

The V call is TRBV27, the J call TRBJ2-3, with a possible D match to TRBD1 (6 bases). The CDR3 spans 14 residues. Germline CDR1 is MNHEY and CDR2 is SMNVEV (reference sequence). The V end lost 8 bases, the J end lost 2 bases, and 14 bases lay between the germline ends. The CDR3 DNA sequence: TGTGCCAGCGGGGACAACGAACTCACAGATACGCAGTATTTT. Translated: CASGDNELTDTQYF.

The chain is built from TRBV5-4 and TRBJ1-4, with D perhaps TRBD1 (5 bases). With 4 bases removed from V and 5 bases from J, the gap between germline ends came to 18 bases. The CDR3 has 16 amino acids. Germline loops: CDR1 SGHNT, CDR2 YYREEE (reference sequence). The CDR3 sequence is CASSPKERGVNEKLFF. The CDR3 region has the DNA TGTGCCAGCAGCCCTAAGGAACGGGGGGTAAATGAAAAACTGTTTTTT.

This chain uses TRBV7-2 with TRBJ2-1, with TRBD2 identical over 7 bases. Trimming took 5 bases from V and 4 from J; bases not matched to a gene: 11. The germline CDR1 and CDR2 sequences are SGHTA and FQGNSA. The CDR3 runs 16 residues. CDR3 in DNA: TGTGCCAGCAGCCCCGATGGGCTAGCGGAATACAATGAGCAGTTCTTC. Amino acid sequence: CASSPDGLAEYNEQFF.

The V gene is TRBV5-6, the J gene TRBJ2-7; 8 nucleotides align to TRBD1. Germline V gene lookup returns CDR1 SGHDT and CDR2 YYEEEE. With V trimmed by 6 bases and J by 5 bases, 10 bases remained unmatched. This CDR3 spans 14 amino acids. The CDR3 loop is CASTRRYRGNEQYV. For the CDR3, the DNA is TGTGCCAGCACCCGGAGGTACAGGGGGAACGAGCAGTACGTC.

This clone was detected once. The chain joins TRBV9 to TRBJ2-2; 7 nucleotides agree with TRBD2. CDR1 is SGDLS and CDR2 is YYNGEE in the germline V gene. The junction had 16 bases not matched to a gene; V was cut back by 4 bases and J by 7 bases. The CDR3 is made up of 17 amino acids. CDR3 sequence (DNA): TGTGCCAGCAGCCCCCGAGGCGGGACTACCGGAGTCGGGGAGCTGTTTTTT. This codes for CASSPRGGTTGVGELFF.

The chain joins TRBV18 to TRBJ1-2; 12 bases fit TRBD1. Germline V gives CDR1 KGHSH, CDR2 LQKENI. Trimming removed 0 bases from V and 4 bases from J; junction bases left unmatched: 6. The length of the CDR3 is 17 residues. The CDR3 DNA sequence: TGTGCCAGCTCACCACCCCAGGGACAGGGGGCCGTCTATGGCTACACCTTC. It translates to CASSPPQGQGAVYGYTF.

The CDR3 nucleotides are TGTGCCAGCAGTTACTCCACGGGAGTTGAAAAACTGTTTTTT. Translating it yields CASSYSTGVEKLFF. The chain couples TRBV6-5 to TRBJ1-4, with D hard to call. Trimming cost V 0 bases and J 7 bases, with 9 bases left between them. The germline V gene encodes CDR1 MNHEY and CDR2 SVGAGI. This CDR3 comprises 14 residues.

The rearrangement joins TRBV2 to TRBJ2-2, with 7 bases matching TRBD2. This CDR3 is 15 amino acids long. CDR1 and CDR2 (germline): SNHLY, FYNNEI. V gave up 4 bases and J gave up 0 bases; unmatched junction bases: 2. Here the CDR3 reads CASSGEGPNTGELFF. The CDR3 bases are TGTGCCAGCAGTGGGGAGGGTCCGAACACCGGGGAGCTGTTTTTT.